A selection of T cell receptor beta chains follows, all from one sample in a study of shared clonotypes between healthy human individuals. Produced via immunoSEQ multiplex PCR; TCRdb's table is partial and in-frame only. Here the sample spans approximately 2.5 million clones, approximately 90% being singletons. The sequenced sample consisted of naive CD4+ T cells sorted from blood. All receptors derive from a man between 18 and 29 years old in good health. The CDR3 runs from the conserved cysteine through the conserved F or W. D genes are given only for firm matches. Part of the rows lack a size; the others show once, few, many or a class for expanded clones.

abundance	v_gene	j_gene	d_gene	CDR3aa	CDR3nt
NA	TRBV18	TRBJ1-5	NA	CASSFNSGQPQHF	TGTGCCAGCTCCTTCAACTCGGGTCAGCCCCAGCATTTT
NA	TRBV6-1	TRBJ1-2	TRBD1	CAGTAFNYGYTF	TGTGCAGGGACAGCCTTCAACTATGGCTACACCTTC
NA	TRBV28	TRBJ2-1	NA	CASSFPGLGGDEQFF	TGTGCCAGCAGTTTTCCGGGACTAGGGGGCGATGAGCAGTTCTTC
NA	TRBV25-1	TRBJ2-7	TRBD2	CASSAPGLAGIYEQYF	TGTGCCAGCAGTGCCCCGGGACTAGCGGGGATCTACGAGCAGTACTTC
NA	TRBV7-9	TRBJ2-5	NA	CASSPQGGTQYF	TGTGCCAGCAGCCCCCAAGGGGGGACCCAGTACTTC
NA	TRBV20-1	TRBJ1-2	NA	CSAKEVGGYTF	TGCAGTGCTAAAGAAGTGGGAGGCTACACCTTC
NA	TRBV4-1	TRBJ1-2	NA	CASSQVPPMGYGYTF	TGCGCCAGCAGCCAAGTCCCTCCCATGGGCTATGGCTACACCTTC
NA	TRBV19	TRBJ1-5	NA	CASSIATYSNQPQHF	TGTGCCAGTAGTATTGCCACTTATAGCAATCAGCCCCAGCATTTT
NA	TRBV19	TRBJ2-1	TRBD2	CASSPTGTSGYNEQFF	TGTGCCAGTAGTCCAACCGGGACTAGCGGCTACAATGAGCAGTTCTTC
NA	TRBV10-3	TRBJ1-5	NA	CAISERENQPQHF	TGTGCCATCAGTGAGCGGGAAAATCAGCCCCAGCATTTT
NA	TRBV18	TRBJ2-3	NA	CASSLVGPVTDTQYF	TGTGCCAGCTCACTAGTAGGGCCCGTCACAGATACGCAGTATTTT
NA	TRBV30	TRBJ1-4	NA	CAWSRQSNEKLFF	TGTGCCTGGAGCAGGCAGTCTAATGAAAAACTGTTTTTT
NA	TRBV12-2	TRBJ2-3	NA	CASRFLGGSTDTQYF	TGTGCAAGTCGCTTCCTTGGGGGGAGCACAGATACGCAGTATTTT
NA	TRBV5-1	TRBJ1-3	NA	CASSLGALSSGNTIYF	TGCGCCAGCAGCTTGGGGGCCCTGAGCTCTGGAAACACCATATATTTT
NA	TRBV5-1	TRBJ1-2	NA	CASSPTFDGYTF	TGCGCCAGCAGCCCCACCTTTGATGGCTACACCTTC
NA	TRBV6-5	TRBJ1-4	TRBD1	CASSQTGPSNEKLFF	TGTGCCAGCAGCCAGACAGGGCCAAGTAATGAAAAACTGTTTTTT
NA	TRBV7-2	TRBJ2-7	TRBD2	CASSLSGRPGGQYF	TGTGCCAGCAGCTTATCGGGCAGGCCGGGAGGGCAGTACTTC
NA	TRBV11-1	TRBJ2-4	NA	CASSVDGLAKNIQYF	TGTGCCAGCAGCGTGGACGGTCTAGCCAAAAACATTCAGTACTTC
once	TRBV9	TRBJ2-3	TRBD2	CASSAWTSGRAGGDTQYF	TGTGCCAGCAGCGCTTGGACTAGCGGGAGGGCAGGTGGAGATACGCAGTATTTT
NA	TRBV7-2	TRBJ2-7	TRBD1	CASSSQGAKSDEQYF	TGTGCCAGCAGCTCTCAGGGGGCGAAGAGTGACGAGCAGTACTTC
NA	TRBV9	TRBJ2-6	NA	CASSVGRPSSGANVLTF	TGTGCCAGCAGCGTAGGAAGGCCGAGCTCTGGGGCCAACGTCCTGACTTTC
once	TRBV27	TRBJ2-4	NA	CASSLRISNIQYF	TGTGCCAGCAGTTTACGCATTTCAAACATTCAGTACTTC
NA	TRBV7-6	TRBJ2-5	TRBD2	CASSAPQDGAGDKETQYF	TGTGCCAGCAGCGCCCCTCAAGACGGAGCGGGAGATAAAGAGACCCAGTACTTC
NA	TRBV6-6	TRBJ2-7	NA	CASIRANEQYF	TGTGCCAGCATTCGGGCAAACGAGCAGTACTTC
NA	TRBV5-1	TRBJ2-1	TRBD2	CASSLTSGAYNEQFF	TGCGCCAGCAGCTTAACTAGCGGGGCCTACAATGAGCAGTTCTTC
few	TRBV25-1	TRBJ1-1	NA	CASSENTEAFF	TGTGCCAGCAGTGAGAACACTGAAGCTTTCTTT
NA	TRBV15	TRBJ2-5	TRBD1	CATSKGTGGWETQYF	TGTGCCACCAGCAAAGGGACAGGGGGGTGGGAGACCCAGTACTTC
NA	TRBV9	TRBJ2-5	TRBD2	CASSVTSGGTQETQYF	TGTGCCAGCAGCGTAACTAGCGGGGGGACCCAAGAGACCCAGTACTTC
NA	TRBV19	TRBJ2-3	TRBD1	CASSPARGQGRDTQYF	TGTGCCAGTAGCCCAGCCAGGGGACAGGGTCGAGATACGCAGTATTTT
once	TRBV5-5	TRBJ2-7	TRBD2	CASSVWTSGTYEQYF	TGTGCCAGCAGCGTATGGACTAGCGGAACCTACGAGCAGTACTTC
NA	TRBV30	TRBJ2-7	TRBD1	CAWRKRGLGEQYF	TGTGCCTGGAGAAAAAGGGGGCTGGGCGAGCAGTACTTC
NA	TRBV2	TRBJ2-6	NA	CASTSSGANVLTF	TGTGCCAGCACTAGCTCTGGGGCCAACGTCCTGACTTTC
few	TRBV5-1	TRBJ2-7	TRBD1	CASSAGQGSYEQYF	TGCGCCAGCAGCGCCGGACAGGGGTCCTACGAGCAGTACTTC
once	TRBV11-1	TRBJ2-5	NA	CASSLELEGETQYF	TGTGCCAGCAGCTTAGAATTGGAGGGAGAGACCCAGTACTTC
NA	TRBV6-5	TRBJ2-3	TRBD2	CASSLTSPPFDTQYF	TGTGCCAGCAGCCTGACTAGCCCCCCTTTTGATACGCAGTATTTT